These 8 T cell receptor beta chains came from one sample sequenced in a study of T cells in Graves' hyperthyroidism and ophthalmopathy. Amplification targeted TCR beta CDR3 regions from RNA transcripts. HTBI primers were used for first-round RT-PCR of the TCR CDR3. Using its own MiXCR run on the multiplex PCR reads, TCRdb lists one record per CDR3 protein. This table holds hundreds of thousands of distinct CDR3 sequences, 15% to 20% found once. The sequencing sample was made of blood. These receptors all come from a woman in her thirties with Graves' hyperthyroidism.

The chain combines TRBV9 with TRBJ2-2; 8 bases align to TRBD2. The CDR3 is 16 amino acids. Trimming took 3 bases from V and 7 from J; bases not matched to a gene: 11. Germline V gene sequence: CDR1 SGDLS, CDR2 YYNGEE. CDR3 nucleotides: TGTGCCAGCAGCGCCGGGGGGGGATCCTCCGTCGGGGAGCTGTTTTTT. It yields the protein CASSAGGGSSVGELFF.

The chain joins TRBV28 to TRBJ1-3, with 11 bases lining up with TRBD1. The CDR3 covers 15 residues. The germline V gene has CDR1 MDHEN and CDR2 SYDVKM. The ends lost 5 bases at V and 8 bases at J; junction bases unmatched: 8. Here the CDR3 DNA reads TGTGCCAGCAGTCCCTCCGGGACAGGGGGGTACACCATATATTTT. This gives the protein CASSPSGTGGYTIYF.

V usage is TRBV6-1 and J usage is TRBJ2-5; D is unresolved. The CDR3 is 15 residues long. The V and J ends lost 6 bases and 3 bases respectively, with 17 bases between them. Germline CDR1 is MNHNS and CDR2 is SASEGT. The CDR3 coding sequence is TGTGCCAGCAGATTGACGGTAGGATTCAAAGAGACCCAGTACTTC. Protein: CASRLTVGFKETQYF.

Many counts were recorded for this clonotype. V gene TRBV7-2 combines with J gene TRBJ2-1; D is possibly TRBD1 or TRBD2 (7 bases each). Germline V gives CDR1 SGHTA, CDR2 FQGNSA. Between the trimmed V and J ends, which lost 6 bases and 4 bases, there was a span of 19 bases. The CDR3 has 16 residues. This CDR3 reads CASRPGGAGQYNEQFF. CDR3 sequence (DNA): TGTGCCAGCAGACCTGGAGGAGCGGGACAGTACAATGAGCAGTTCTTC.

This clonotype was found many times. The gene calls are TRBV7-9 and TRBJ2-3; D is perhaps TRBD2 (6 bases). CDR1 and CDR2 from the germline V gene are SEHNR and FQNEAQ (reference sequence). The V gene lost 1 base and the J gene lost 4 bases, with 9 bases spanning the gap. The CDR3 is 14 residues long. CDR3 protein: CASSLGGTADTQYF. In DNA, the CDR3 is TGTGCCAGCAGCTTAGGCGGGACTGCAGATACGCAGTATTTT.

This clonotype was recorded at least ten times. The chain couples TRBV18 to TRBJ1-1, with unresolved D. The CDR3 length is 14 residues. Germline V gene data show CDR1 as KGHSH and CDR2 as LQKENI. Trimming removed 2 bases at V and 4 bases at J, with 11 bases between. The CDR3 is CASSPNFEGTEAFF. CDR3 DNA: TGTGCCAGCTCACCAAATTTTGAGGGCACTGAAGCTTTCTTT.

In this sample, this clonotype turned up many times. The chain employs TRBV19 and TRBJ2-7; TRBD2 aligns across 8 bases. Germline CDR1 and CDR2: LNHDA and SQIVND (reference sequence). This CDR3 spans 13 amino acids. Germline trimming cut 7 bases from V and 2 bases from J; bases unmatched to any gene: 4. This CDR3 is CASKERGPYEQYF. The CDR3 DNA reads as TGTGCCAGTAAGGAGCGGGGGCCCTACGAGCAGTACTTC.

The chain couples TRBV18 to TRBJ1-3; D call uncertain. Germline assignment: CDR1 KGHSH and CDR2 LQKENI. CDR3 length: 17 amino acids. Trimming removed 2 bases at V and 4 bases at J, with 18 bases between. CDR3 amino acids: CASSPAKVSLAGNTIYF. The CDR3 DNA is TGTGCCAGCTCACCAGCTAAAGTCAGTCTTGCCGGAAACACCATATATTTT.